This T cell receptor (beta chain) was captured by sequencing in a study of blood T cell repertoires in COVID-19. With 3 bases clipped from V and 7 bases from J, the junction kept 6 bases outside the gene matches. This CDR3 region has 15 residues. Per germline, CDR1 WNHNN and CDR2 SYGVQD (reference sequence). The assay was immunoSEQ multiplex PCR, and TCRdb's table has in-frame clones only and misses some. The data show 270,000 or so clones, with around 88% seen just once and 0.95% to 1.5% held by the top ten. The chain couples TRBV10-1 to TRBJ2-3; TRBD2 agrees at 11 bases. The material sequenced was PBMCs or T cells enriched from blood (not recorded which). This sequence was found in a middle-aged woman with acute COVID-19. CDR3 DNA sequence: TGCGCCAGCAGTGACCTACTAGCGGGGGACAATACGCAGTATTTT. Translating gives CASSDLLAGDNTQYF.